This T cell receptor (beta chain) was identified in a study of blood T cell repertoires in COVID-19. As for the study in general: Sites across the United States, Italy and Spain contributed samples from acute and convalescent COVID-19. Nucleic acid was either cDNA or gDNA, and it came from T cells, B-cell-depleted T cells, or PBMCs.

Per the original methods: By means of reference gene primer amplification, nucleated cell counts were estimated. Sequenced by immunoSEQ multiplex PCR; TCRdb stores in-frame clones only, minus some. That table furnishes V, J and clone size, whereas the DNA furnished D and trimming. The table shows approximately 160,000 clones, with 65% to 85% occurring only once. V lost 4 bases, J lost 6 bases, and 8 bases lay in between. This CDR3 is 12 amino acids long. CDR1 and CDR2 from the germline V gene are LGHNA and YNFKEQ. The chain joins TRBV4-2 to TRBJ2-3; D uncertain. This sequence originates from a man aged 60 to 69 with active or convalescent COVID-19. The sample was peripheral blood. In DNA, the CDR3 is TGTGCCAGCAGCCCGTCGTCTGATACGCAGTATTTT. It specifies CASSPSSDTQYF.